The sample holds one count of the clone carrying this T cell receptor beta chain. From germline, CDR1 is DFQATT and CDR2 SNEGSKA (reference sequence). The V gene lost 2 bases and the J gene lost 8 bases, with 9 bases spanning the gap. This CDR3 is built from 11 residues. This record belongs to a study of control samples from healthy donors and cancer patients. The data were produced by immunoSEQ multiplex PCR, yet TCRdb's version contains in-frame clones alone and is incomplete. This table holds approximately 150,000 clones, approximately 92% found once. The rearrangement uses TRBV20-1 and TRBJ1-1, with D unclear. Sequencing input: blood. The sequence was collected from a young man in good health. The chain's CDR3 is CSARRAVEAFF. CDR3 nucleotide sequence: TGCAGTGCTAGAAGGGCGGTGGAAGCTTTCTTT.